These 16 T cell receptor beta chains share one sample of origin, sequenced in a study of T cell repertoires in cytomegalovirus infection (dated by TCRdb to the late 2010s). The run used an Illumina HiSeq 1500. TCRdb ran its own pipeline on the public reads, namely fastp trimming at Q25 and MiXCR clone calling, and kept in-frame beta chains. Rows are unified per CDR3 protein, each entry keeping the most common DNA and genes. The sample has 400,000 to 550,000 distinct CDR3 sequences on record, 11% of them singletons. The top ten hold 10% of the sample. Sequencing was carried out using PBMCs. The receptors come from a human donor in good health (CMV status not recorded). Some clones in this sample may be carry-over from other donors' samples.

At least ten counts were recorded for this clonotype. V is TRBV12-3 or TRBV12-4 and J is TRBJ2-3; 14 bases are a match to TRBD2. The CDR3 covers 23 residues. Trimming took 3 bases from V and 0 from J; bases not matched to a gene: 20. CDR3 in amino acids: CASSLIIRGLAGATISSTDTQYF. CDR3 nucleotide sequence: TGTGCCAGCAGTTTGATTATAAGGGGACTAGCGGGGGCGACTATTTCTAGCACAGATACGCAGTATTTT.

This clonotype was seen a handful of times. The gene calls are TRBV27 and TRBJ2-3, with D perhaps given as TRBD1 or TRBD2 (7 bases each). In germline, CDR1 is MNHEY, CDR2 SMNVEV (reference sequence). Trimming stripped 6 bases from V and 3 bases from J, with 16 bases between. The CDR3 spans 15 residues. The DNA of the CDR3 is TGTGCCAGCAGCCCACAGGGGAGGGGAACAGATACGCAGTATTTT. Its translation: CASSPQGRGTDTQYF.

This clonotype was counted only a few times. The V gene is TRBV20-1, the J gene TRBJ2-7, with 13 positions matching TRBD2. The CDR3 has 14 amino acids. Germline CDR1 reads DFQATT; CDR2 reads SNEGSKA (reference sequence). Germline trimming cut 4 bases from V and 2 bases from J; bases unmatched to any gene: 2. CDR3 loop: CSATGLAGTYEQYF. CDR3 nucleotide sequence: TGCAGTGCTACGGGACTAGCGGGGACCTACGAGCAGTACTTC.

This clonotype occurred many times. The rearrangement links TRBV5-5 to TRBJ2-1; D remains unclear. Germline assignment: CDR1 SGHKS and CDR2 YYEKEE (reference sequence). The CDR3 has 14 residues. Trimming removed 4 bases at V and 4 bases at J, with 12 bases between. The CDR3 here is CASSTDTRYNEQFF. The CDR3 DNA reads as TGTGCCAGCAGCACCGACACCCGATACAATGAGCAGTTCTTC. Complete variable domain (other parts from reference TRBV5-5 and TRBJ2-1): DAGVTQSPTHLIKTRGQQVTLRCSPISGHKSVSWYQQVLGQGPQFIFQYYEKEERGRGNFPDRFSARQFPNYSSELNVNALLLGDSALYLCASSTDTRYNEQFFGPGTRLTVL.

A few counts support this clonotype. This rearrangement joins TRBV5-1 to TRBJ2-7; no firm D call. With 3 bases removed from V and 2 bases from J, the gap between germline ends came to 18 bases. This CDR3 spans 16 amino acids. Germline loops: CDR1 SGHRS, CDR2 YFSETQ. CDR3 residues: CASSYGLLAQPYEQYF. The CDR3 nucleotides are TGCGCCAGCAGCTATGGGTTATTAGCTCAACCCTACGAGCAGTACTTC.

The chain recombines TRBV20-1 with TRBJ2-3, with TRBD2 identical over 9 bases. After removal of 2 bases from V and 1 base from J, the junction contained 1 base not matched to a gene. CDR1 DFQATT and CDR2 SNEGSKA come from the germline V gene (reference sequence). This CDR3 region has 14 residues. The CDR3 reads CSARKRGGTDTQYF. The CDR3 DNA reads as TGCAGTGCTAGAAAGCGGGGGGGCACAGATACGCAGTATTTT.

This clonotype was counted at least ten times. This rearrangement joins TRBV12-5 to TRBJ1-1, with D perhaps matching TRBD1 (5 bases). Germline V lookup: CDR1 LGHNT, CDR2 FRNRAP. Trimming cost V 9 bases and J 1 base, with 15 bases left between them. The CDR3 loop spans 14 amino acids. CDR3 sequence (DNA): TGTGCTAGCAGGGCCCCCTCAACGAACACTGAAGCTTTCTTT. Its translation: CASRAPSTNTEAFF.

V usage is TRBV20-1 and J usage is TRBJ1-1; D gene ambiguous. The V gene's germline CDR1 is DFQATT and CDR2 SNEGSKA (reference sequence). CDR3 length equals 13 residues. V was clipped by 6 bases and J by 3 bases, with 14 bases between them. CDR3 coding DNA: TGCAGTGCACCAGGCAGCGACTACACTGAAGCTTTCTTT. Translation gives CSAPGSDYTEAFF.

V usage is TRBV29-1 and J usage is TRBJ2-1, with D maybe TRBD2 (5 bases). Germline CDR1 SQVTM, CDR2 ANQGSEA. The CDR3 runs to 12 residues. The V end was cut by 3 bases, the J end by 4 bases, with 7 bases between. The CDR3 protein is CSVEGSYNEQFF. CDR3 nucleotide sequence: TGCAGCGTTGAGGGGAGTTACAATGAGCAGTTCTTC.

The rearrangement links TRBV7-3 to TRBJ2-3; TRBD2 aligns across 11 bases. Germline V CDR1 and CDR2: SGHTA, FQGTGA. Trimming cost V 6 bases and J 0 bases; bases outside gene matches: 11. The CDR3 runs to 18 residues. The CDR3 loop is CASSRQGTSGLSTDTQYF. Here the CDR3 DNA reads TGTGCCAGCAGTCGTCAAGGGACTAGCGGACTTAGCACAGATACGCAGTATTTT.

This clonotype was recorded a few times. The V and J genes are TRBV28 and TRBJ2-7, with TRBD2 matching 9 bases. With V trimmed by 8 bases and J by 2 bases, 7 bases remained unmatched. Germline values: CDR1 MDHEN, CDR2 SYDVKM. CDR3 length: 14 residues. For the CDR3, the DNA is TGTGCCAGCGGAGGGGCTAGCGGGGCCTACGAGCAGTACTTC. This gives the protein CASGGASGAYEQYF.

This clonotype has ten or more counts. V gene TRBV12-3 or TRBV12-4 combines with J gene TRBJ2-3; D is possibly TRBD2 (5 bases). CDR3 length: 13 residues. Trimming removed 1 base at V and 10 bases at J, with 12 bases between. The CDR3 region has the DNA TGTGCCAGCAGTTTAGGCGGGCCCGGCGCGCAGTATTTT. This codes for CASSLGGPGAQYF.

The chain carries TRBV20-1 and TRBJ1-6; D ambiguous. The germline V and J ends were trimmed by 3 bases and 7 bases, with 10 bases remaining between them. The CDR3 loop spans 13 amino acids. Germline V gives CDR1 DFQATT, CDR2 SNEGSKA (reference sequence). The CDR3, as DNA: TGCAGTGCTAGGGCCAGGCTCAATTCACCCCTCCACTTT. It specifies CSARARLNSPLHF.

The CDR3 nucleotides read TGCAGCGTTGAAGGGGGACAGTACCAAGAGACCCAGTACTTC. It translates to CSVEGGQYQETQYF. The chain combines TRBV29-1 with TRBJ2-5, with 7 bases that match TRBD1. The CDR3 extends over 14 amino acids. Trimming cost V 1 base and J 0 bases; bases outside gene matches: 2. The V gene's germline CDR1 is SQVTM and CDR2 ANQGSEA.

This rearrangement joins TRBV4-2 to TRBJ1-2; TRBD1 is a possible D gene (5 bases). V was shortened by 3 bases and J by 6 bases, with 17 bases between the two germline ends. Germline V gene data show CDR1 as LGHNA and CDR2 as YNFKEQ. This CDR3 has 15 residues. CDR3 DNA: TGTGCCAGCAGCCAGGGGGGGACCGTAGGACATGGCTACACCTTC. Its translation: CASSQGGTVGHGYTF.

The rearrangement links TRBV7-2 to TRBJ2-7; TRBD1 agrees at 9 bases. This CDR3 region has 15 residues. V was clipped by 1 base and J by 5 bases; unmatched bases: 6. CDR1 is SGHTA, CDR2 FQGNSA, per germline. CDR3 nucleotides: TGTGCCAGCAGCTTAGTATCGGACAGGGGCCACGAGCAGTACTTC. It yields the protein CASSLVSDRGHEQYF.